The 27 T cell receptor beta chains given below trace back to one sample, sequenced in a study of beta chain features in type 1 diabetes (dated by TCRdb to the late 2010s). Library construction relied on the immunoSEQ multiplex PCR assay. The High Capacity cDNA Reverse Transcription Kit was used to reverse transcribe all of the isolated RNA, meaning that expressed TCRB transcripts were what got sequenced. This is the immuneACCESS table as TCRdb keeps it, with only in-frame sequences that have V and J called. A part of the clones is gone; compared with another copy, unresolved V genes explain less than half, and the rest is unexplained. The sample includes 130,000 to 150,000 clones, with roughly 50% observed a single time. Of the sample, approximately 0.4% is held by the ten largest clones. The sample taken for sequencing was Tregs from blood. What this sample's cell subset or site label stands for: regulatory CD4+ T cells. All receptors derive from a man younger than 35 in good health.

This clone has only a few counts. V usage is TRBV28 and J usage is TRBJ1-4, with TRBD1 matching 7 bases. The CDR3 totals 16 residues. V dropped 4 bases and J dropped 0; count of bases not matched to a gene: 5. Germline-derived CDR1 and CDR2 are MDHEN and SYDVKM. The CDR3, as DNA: TGTGCCAGCAGTTCCCCAACAGGGGCAACTAATGAAAAACTGTTTTTT. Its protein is CASSSPTGATNEKLFF.

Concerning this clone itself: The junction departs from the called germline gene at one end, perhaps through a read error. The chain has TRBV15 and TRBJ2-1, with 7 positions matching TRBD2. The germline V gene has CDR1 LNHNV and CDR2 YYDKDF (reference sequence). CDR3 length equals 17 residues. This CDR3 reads CATSRDVTFGTTNEQLF. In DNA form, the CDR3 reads TGTGCCACCAGCAGAGATGTGACTTTCGGGACTACTAATGAGCAGCTCTTC. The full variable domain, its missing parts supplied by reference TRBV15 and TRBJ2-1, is DAMVIQNPRYQVTQFGKPVTLSCSQTLNHNVMYWYQQKSSQAPKLLFHYYDKDFNNEADTPDNFQSRRPNTSFCFLDIRSPGLGDTAMYLCATSRDVTFGTTNEQLFGPGTRLTVL.

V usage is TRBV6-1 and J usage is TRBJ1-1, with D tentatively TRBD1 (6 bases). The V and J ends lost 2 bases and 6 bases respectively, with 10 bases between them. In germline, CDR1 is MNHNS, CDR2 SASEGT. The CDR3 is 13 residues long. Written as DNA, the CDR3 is TGTGCCAGCAGTGAAACAGGGCTCTCTGAAGCTTTCTTT. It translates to CASSETGLSEAFF.

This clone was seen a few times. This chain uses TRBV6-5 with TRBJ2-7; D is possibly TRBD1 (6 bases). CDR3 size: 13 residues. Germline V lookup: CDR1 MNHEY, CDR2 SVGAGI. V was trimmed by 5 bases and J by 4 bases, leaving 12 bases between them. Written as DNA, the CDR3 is TGTGCCAGCAGTGAAAGCGGACAGTACGAGCAGTACTTC. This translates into CASSESGQYEQYF.

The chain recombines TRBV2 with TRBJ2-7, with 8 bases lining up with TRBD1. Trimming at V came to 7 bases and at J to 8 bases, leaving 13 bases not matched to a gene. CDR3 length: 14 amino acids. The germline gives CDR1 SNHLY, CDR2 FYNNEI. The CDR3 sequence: CASNLGQGNFKQYF. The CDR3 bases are TGTGCCAGCAATCTTGGACAGGGTAATTTCAAGCAGTACTTC.

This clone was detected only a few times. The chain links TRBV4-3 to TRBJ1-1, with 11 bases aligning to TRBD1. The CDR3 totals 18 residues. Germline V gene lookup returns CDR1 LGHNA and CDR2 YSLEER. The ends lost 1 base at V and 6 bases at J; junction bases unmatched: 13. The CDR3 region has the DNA TGCGCCAGCAGCCAAGGCCCGGGGACAGGGGGATTTTTCGCTGAAGCTTTCTTT. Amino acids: CASSQGPGTGGFFAEAFF.

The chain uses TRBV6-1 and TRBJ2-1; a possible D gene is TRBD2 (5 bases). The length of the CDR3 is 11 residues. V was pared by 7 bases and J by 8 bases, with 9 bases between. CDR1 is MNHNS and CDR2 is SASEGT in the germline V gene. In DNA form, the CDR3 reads TGTGCCAGCACCACGGGGTATGAGCAGTTCTTC. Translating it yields CASTTGYEQFF.

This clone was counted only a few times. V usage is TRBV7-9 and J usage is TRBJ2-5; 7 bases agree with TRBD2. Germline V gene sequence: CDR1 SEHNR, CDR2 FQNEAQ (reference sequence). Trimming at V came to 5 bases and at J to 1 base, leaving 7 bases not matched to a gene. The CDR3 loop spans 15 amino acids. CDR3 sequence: CASSPPAGFQETQYF. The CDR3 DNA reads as TGTGCCAGCAGCCCCCCAGCGGGGTTCCAAGAGACCCAGTACTTC.

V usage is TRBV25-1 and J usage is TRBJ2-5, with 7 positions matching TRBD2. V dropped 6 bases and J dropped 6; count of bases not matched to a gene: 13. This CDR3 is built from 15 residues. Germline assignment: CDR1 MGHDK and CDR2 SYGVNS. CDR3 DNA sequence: TGTGCCAGCAGGGAAACCGGGACTAATTATAAGACCCAGTACTTC. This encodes CASRETGTNYKTQYF.

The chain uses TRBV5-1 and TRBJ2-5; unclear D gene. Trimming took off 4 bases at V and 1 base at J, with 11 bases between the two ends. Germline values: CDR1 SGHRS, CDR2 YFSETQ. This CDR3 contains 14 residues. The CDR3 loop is CASSPRVRQETQYF. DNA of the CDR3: TGCGCCAGCAGCCCCCGGGTTCGCCAAGAGACCCAGTACTTC.

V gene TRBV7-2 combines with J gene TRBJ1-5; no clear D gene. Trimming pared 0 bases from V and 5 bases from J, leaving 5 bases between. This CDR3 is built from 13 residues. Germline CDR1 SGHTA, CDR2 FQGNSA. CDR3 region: CASSLASDQPQHF. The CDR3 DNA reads TGTGCCAGCAGCTTAGCATCTGATCAGCCCCAGCATTTT.

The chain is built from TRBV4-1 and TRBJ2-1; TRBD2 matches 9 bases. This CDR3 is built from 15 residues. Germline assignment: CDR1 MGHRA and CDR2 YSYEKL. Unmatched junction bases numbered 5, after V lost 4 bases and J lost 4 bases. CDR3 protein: CASSPGLAYYNEQFF. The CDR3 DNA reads TGCGCCAGCAGCCCAGGACTAGCGTATTACAATGAGCAGTTCTTC.

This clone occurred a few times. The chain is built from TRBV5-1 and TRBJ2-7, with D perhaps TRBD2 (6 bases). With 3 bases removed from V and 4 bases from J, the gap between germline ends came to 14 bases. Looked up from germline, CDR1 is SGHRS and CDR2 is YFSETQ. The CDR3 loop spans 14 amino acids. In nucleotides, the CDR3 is TGCGCCAGCAGCTCTCTCGGGACTCTTTACGAGCAGTACTTC. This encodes CASSSLGTLYEQYF. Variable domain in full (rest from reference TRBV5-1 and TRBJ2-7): KAGVTQTPRYLIKTRGQQVTLSCSPISGHRSVSWYQQTPGQGLQFLFEYFSETQRNKGNFPGRFSGRQFSNSRSEMNVSTLELGDSALYLCASSSLGTLYEQYFGPGTRLTVT.

CDR3 region: CASSRDSEKLFF. The CDR3 DNA reads as TGTGCCAGCAGTAGGGACAGTGAAAAACTGTTTTTT. The rearrangement links TRBV28 to TRBJ1-4, with 7 bases identical to TRBD1. Germline assignment: CDR1 MDHEN and CDR2 SYDVKM. The ends lost 5 bases at V and 7 bases at J; junction bases unmatched: 1. The CDR3 consists of 12 residues.

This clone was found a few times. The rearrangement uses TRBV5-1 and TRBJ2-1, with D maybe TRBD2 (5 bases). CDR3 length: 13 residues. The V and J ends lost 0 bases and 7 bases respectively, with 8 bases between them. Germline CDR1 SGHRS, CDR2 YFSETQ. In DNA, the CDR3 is TGCGCCAGCAGCTTGGACGGGGAGAATGAGCAGTTCTTC. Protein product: CASSLDGENEQFF.

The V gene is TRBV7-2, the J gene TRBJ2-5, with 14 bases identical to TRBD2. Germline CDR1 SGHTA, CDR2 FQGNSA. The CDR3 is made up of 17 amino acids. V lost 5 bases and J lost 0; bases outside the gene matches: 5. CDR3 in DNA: TGTGCCAGCAGCAGACTAGCGGGGGGGATGTACCAAGAGACCCAGTACTTC. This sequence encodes CASSRLAGGMYQETQYF.

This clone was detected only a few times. The CDR3 spells CASSLNNPGKETQYF. In DNA form, the CDR3 reads TGTGCCAGCAGCCTAAACAATCCAGGGAAAGAGACCCAGTACTTC. This rearrangement joins TRBV28 to TRBJ2-5; possibly TRBD1 for D (5 bases). The CDR3 runs 15 residues. The V and J ends lost 6 bases and 3 bases respectively, with 17 bases between them. The germline V gene has CDR1 MDHEN and CDR2 SYDVKM.

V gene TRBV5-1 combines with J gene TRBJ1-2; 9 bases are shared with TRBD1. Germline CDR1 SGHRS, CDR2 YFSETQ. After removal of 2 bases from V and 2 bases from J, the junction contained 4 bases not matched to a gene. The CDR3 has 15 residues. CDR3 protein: CASSFLQGANYGYTF. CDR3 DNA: TGCGCCAGCAGCTTCCTACAGGGGGCAAACTATGGCTACACCTTC.

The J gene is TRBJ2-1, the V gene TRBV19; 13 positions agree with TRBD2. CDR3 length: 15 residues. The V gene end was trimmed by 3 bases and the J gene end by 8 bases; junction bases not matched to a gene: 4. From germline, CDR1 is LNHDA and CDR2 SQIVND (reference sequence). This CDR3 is CASSIFGLAGDEQFF. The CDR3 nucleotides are TGTGCCAGTAGTATTTTTGGACTAGCGGGAGATGAGCAGTTCTTC. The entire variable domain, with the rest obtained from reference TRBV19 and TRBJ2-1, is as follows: DGGITQSPKYLFRKEGQNVTLSCEQNLNHDAMYWYRQDPGQGLRLIYYSQIVNDFQKGDIAEGYSVSREKKESFPLTVTSAQKNPTAFYLCASSIFGLAGDEQFFGPGTRLTVL.

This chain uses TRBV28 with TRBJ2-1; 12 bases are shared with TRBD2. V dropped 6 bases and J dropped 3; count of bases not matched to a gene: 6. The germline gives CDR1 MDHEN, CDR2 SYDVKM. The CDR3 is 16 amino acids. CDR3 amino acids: CASSPTSGGLYNEQFF. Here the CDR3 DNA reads TGTGCCAGCAGCCCGACTAGCGGGGGCCTCTACAATGAGCAGTTCTTC.

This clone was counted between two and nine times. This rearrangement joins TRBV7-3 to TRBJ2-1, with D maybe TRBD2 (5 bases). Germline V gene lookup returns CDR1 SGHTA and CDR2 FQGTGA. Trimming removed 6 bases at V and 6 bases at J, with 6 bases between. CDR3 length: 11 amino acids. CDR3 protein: CASSRGNEQFF. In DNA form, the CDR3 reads TGTGCCAGCAGTCGGGGCAATGAGCAGTTCTTC.

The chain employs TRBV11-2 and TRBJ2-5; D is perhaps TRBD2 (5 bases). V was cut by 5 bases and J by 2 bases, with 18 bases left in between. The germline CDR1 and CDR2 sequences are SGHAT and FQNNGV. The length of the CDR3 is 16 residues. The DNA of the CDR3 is TGTGCCAGCAGCCTCCGGACTCGGATAAATCAAGAGACCCAGTACTTC. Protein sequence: CASSLRTRINQETQYF.

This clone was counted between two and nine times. In nucleotides, the CDR3 is TGTGCCAGCAGCCTGACAGTGAACACTGAAGCTTTCTTT. Translating gives CASSLTVNTEAFF. V usage is TRBV14 and J usage is TRBJ1-1; D is perhaps TRBD1 (5 bases). CDR1 SGHDN and CDR2 FVKESK come from the germline V gene. V was trimmed by 4 bases and J by 0 bases, leaving 6 bases between them. The CDR3 totals 13 residues.

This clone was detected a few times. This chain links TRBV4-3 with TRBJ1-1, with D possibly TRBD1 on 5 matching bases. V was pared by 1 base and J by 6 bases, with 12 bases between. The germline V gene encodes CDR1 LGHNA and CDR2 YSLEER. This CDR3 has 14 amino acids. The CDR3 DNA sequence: TGCGCCAGCAGCCAAGCAGGGTTAAGCGCTGAAGCTTTCTTT. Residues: CASSQAGLSAEAFF.

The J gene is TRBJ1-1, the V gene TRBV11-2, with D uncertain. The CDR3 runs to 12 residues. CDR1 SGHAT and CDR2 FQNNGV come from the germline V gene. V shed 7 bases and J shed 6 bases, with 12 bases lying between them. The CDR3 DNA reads TGTGCCAGCACCCACACGAGGGCTGAAGCTTTCTTT. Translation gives CASTHTRAEAFF.

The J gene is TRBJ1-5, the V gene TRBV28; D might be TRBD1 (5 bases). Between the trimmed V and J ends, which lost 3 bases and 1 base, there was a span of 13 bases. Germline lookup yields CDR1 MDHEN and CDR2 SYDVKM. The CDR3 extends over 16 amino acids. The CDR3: CASSFGGLRSNQPQHF. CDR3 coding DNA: TGTGCCAGCAGTTTTGGGGGGTTGAGGAGCAATCAGCCCCAGCATTTT.

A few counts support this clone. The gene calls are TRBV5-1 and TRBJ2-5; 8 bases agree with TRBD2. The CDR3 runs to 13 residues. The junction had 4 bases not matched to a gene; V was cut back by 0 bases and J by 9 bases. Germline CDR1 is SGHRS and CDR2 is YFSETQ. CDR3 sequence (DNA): TGCGCCAGCAGCTTGGACCCGGGGGGGGCCCAGTACTTC. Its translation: CASSLDPGGAQYF.